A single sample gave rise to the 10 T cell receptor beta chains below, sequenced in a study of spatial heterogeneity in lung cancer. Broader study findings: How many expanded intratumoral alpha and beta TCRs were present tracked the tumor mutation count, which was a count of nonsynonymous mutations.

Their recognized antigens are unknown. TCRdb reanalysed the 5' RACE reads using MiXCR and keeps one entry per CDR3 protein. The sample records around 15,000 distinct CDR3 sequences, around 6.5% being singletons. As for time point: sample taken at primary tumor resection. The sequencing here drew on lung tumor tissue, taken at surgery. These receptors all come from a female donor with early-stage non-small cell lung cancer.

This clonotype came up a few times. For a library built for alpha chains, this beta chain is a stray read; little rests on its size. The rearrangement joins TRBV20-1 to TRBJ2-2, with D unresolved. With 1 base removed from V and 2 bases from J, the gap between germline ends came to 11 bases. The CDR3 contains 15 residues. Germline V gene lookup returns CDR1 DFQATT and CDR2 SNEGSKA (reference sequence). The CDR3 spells CSARGDSLNTGELFF. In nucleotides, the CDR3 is TGCAGTGCTAGAGGGGATTCCTTAAACACCGGGGAGCTGTTTTTT.

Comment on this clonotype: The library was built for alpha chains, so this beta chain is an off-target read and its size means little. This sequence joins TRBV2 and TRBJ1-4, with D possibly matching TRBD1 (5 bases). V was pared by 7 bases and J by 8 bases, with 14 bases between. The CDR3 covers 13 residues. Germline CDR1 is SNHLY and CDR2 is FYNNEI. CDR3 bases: TGTGCCAGCACCGGGACTTCTCTCGAAAAACTGTTTTTT. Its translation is CASTGTSLEKLFF.

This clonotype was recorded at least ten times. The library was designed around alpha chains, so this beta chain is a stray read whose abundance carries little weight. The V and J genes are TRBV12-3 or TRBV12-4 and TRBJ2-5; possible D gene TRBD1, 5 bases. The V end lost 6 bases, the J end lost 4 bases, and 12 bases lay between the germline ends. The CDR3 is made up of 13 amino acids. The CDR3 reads CASSRQSAETQYF. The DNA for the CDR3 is TGTGCCAGCAGCCGACAGAGCGCAGAGACCCAGTACTTC.

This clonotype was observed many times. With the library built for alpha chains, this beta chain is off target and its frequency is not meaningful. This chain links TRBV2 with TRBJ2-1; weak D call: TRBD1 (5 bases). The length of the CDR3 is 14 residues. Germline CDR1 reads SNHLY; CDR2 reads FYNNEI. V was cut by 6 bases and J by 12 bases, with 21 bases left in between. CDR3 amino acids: CASREQGSSKRQFF. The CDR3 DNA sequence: TGTGCCAGCAGAGAGCAGGGATCTAGTAAACGGCAGTTCTTC.

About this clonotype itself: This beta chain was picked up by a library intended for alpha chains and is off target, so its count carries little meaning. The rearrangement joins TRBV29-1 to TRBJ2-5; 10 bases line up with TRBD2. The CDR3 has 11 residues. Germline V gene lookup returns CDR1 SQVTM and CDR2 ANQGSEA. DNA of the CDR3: TGCACCGGGACTAGCGAAGAGACCCAGTACTTC. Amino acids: CTGTSEETQYF.

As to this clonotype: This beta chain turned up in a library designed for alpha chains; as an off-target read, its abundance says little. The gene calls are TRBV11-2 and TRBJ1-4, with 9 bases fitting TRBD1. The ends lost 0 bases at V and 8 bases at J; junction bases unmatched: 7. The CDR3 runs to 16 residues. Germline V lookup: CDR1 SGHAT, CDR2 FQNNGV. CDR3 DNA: TGTGCCAGCAGCTTAGATTGGACAGGGGACTACGAAAAACTGTTTTTT. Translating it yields CASSLDWTGDYEKLFF.

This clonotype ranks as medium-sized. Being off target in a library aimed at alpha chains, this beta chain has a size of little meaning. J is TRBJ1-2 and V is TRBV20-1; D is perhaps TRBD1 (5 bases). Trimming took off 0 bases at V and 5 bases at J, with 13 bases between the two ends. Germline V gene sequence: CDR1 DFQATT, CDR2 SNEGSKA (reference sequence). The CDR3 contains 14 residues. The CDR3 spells CSARDTGTEYGYTF. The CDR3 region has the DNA TGCAGTGCTAGAGATACCGGGACTGAGTATGGCTACACCTTC.

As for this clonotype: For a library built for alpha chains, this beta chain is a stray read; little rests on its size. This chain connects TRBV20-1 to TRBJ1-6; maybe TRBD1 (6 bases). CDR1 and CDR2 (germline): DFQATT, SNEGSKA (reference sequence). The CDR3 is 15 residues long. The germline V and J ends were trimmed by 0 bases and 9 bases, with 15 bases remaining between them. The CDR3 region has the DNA TGCAGTGCTAGAGATTGGGGGAAGGGGGGTTCACCCCTCCACTTT. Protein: CSARDWGKGGSPLHF.

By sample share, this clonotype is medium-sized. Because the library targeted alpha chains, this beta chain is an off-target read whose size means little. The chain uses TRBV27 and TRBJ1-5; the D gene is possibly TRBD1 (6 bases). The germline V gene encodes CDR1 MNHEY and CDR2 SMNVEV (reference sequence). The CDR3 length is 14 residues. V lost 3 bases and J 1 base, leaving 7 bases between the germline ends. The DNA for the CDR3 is TGTGCCAGCAGTTTCAGGGGAAGCAATCAGCCCCAGCATTTT. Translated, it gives CASSFRGSNQPQHF.

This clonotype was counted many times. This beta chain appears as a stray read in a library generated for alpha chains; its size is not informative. CDR3 nucleotides: TGCAGTGCTAGGGCCCAGGACAGGGGGGGCTACGAGCAGTACTTC. Translating it yields CSARAQDRGGYEQYF. The chain uses TRBV20-1 and TRBJ2-7; the match to TRBD1 covers 10 bases. The CDR3 is 15 amino acids. Looked up from germline, CDR1 is DFQATT and CDR2 is SNEGSKA (reference sequence). V dropped 3 bases and J dropped 3; count of bases not matched to a gene: 8.